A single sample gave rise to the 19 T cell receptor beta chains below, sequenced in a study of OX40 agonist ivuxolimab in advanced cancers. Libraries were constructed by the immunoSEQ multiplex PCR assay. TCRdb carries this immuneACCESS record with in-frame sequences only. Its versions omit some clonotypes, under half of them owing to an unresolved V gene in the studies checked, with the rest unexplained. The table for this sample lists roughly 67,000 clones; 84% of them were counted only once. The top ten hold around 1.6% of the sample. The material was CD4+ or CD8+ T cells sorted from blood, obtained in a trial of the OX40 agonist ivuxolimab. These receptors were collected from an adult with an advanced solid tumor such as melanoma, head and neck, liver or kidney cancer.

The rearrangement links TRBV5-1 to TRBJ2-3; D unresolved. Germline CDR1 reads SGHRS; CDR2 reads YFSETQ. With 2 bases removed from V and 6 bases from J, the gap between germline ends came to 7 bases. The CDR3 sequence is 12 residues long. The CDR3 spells CASSFIKDTQYF. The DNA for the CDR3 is TGCGCCAGCAGCTTTATCAAGGATACGCAGTATTTT.

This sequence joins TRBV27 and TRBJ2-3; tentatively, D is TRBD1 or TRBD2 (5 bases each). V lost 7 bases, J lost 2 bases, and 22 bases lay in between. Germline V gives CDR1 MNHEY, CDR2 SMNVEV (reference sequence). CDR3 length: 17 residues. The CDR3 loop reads CASTTRGRVDYTDTQYF. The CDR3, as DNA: TGTGCCAGCACCACTAGGGGAAGGGTTGACTACACAGATACGCAGTATTTT.

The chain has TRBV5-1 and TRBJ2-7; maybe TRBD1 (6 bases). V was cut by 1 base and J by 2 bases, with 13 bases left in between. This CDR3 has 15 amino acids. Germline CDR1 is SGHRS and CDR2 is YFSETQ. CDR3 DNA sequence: TGCGCCAGCAGCTTGCTGGGGGCGGAAGCCTACGAGCAGTACTTC. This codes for CASSLLGAEAYEQYF. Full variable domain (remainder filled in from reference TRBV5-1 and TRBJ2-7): KAGVTQTPRYLIKTRGQQVTLSCSPISGHRSVSWYQQTPGQGLQFLFEYFSETQRNKGNFPGRFSGRQFSNSRSEMNVSTLELGDSALYLCASSLLGAEAYEQYFGPGTRLTVT.

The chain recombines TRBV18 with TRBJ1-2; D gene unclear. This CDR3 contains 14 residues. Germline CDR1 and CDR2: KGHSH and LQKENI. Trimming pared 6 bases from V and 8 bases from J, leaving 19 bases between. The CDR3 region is CASSPPLDFIGYTF. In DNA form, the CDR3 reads TGTGCCAGCTCCCCTCCGTTGGACTTTATAGGCTACACCTTC.

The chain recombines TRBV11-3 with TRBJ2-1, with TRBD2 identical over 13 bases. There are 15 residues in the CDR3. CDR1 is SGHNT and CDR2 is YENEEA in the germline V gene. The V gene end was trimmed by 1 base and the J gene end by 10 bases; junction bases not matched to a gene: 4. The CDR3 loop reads CASSLGGGLAGEQFF. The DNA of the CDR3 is TGTGCCAGCAGCTTAGGTGGGGGACTAGCGGGAGAGCAGTTCTTC.

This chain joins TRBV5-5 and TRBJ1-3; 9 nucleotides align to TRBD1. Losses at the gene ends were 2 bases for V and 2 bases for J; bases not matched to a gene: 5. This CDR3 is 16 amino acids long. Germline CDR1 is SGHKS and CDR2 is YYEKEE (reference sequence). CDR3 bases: TGTGCCAGCAGCTTAAGGAGACAGGGGGCTGGAAACACCATATATTTT. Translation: CASSLRRQGAGNTIYF.

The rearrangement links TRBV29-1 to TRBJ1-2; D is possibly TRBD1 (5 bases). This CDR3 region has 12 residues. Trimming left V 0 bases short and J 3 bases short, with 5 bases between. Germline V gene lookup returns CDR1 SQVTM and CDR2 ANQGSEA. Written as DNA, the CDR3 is TGCAGCGTTGAAGAGGGGGACTATGGCTACACCTTC. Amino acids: CSVEEGDYGYTF.

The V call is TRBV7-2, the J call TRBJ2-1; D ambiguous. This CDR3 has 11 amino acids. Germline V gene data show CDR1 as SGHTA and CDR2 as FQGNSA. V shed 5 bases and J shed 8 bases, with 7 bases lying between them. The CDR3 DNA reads TGTGCCAGCAGCCTATTCGATGAGCAGTTCTTC. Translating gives CASSLFDEQFF.

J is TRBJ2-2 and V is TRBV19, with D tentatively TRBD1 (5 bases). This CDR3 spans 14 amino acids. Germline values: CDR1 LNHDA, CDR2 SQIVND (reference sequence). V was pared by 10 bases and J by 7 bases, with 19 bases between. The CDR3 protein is CATQRGRGVGELFF. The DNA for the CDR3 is TGTGCCACCCAAAGGGGAAGGGGCGTCGGGGAGCTGTTTTTT.

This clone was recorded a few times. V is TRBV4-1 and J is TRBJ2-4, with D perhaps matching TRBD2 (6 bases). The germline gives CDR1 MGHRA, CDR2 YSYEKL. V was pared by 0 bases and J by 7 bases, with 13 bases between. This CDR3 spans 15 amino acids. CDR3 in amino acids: CASSQDPGEGNIQYF. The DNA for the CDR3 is TGCGCCAGCAGCCAAGATCCGGGAGAAGGGAACATTCAGTACTTC.

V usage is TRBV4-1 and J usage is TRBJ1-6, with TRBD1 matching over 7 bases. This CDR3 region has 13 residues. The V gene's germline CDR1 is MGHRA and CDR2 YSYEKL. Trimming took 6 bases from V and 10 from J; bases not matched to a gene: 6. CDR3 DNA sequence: TGCGCCAGCAGTCCCCAGGGGGACTCACCCCTCCACTTT. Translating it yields CASSPQGDSPLHF.

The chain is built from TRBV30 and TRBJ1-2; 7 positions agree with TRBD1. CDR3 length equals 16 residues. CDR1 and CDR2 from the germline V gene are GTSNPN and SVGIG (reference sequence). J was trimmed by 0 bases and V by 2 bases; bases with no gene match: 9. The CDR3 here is CAWSTDRAHSNYGYTF. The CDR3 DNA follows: TGTGCCTGGAGTACTGACAGGGCACATTCTAACTATGGCTACACCTTC.

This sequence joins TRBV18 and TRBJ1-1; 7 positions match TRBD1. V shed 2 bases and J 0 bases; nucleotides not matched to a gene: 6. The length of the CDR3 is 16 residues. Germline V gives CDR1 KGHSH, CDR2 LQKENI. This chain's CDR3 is CASSPATGLLNTEAFF. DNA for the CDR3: TGTGCCAGCTCACCAGCGACAGGGCTTTTGAACACTGAAGCTTTCTTT.

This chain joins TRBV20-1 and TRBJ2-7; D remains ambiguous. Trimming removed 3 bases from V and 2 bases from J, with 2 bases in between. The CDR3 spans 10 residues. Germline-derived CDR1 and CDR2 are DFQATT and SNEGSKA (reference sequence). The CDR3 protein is CSASAYEQYF. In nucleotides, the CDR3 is TGCAGTGCTAGTGCCTACGAGCAGTACTTC.

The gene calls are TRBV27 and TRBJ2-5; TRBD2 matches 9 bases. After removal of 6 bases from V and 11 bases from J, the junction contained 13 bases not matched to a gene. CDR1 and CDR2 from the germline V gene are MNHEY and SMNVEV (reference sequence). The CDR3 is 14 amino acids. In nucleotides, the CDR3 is TGTGCCAGCAGCAGCCTAGCGGGATCTGGGGAGCAGTACTTC. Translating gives CASSSLAGSGEQYF.

The CDR3 nucleotides read TGCGCCAGCAGCTTGGACAGGGAGAAAACTGAAGCTTTCTTT. Translated: CASSLDREKTEAFF. V gene TRBV5-1 combines with J gene TRBJ1-1; tentative D call: TRBD1 (6 bases). Germline lookup yields CDR1 SGHRS and CDR2 YFSETQ. CDR3 length: 14 amino acids. The V end was cut by 0 bases, the J end by 5 bases, with 11 bases between.

The CDR3 DNA follows: TGTGCCACTAGAAAACTTGACTACAATGAGCAGTTCTTC. As protein: CATRKLDYNEQFF. The chain has TRBV27 and TRBJ2-1; D call uncertain. Per the germline V gene, CDR1 is MNHEY and CDR2 is SMNVEV (reference sequence). The V end lost 10 bases, the J end lost 3 bases, and 13 bases lay between the germline ends. This CDR3 is built from 13 residues.

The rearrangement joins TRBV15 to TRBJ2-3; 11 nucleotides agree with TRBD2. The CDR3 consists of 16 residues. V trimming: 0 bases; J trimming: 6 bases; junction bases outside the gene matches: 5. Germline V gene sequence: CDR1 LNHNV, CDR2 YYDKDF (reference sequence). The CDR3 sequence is CATSRDRASGRDTQYF. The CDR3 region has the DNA TGTGCCACCAGCAGAGATAGGGCTAGCGGGAGGGATACGCAGTATTTT.

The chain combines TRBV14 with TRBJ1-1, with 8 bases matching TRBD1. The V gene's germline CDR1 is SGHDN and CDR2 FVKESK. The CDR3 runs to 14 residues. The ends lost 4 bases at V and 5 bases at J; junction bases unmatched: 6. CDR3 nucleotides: TGTGCCAGCAGCCTACAGGGGGGGAAAACTGAAGCTTTCTTT. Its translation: CASSLQGGKTEAFF.